This is a list of T cell receptor beta chains from one sample in a study of blood T cell repertoires in COVID-19. Clones were read by immunoSEQ multiplex PCR, and TCRdb kept only the in-frame ones, dropping some. This sample has hundreds of thousands of clones, with roughly 84% found just once. The sequenced material came from peripheral blood. All receptors come from a woman over 75 with acute or convalescent COVID-19. Each CDR3 is given with its conserved first and last residue. A D gene is named only where the DNA matches it firmly. The size of a clone is reported for some rows only, either as once, few or many, or as a class for expanded clones.

clone_size cdr3_length j_call d_call v_call cdr3_aa cdr3_nt
. 15 TRBJ2-3 . TRBV5-1 CASSSAVGHTDTQYF TGCGCCAGCAGCTCCGCGGTGGGACACACAGATACGCAGTATTTT
. 12 TRBJ1-1 . TRBV15 CATSLLGGGAFF TGTGCCACCAGCCTTTTGGGAGGGGGAGCTTTCTTT
. 17 TRBJ1-3 . TRBV19 CASSRTPSDSSGNTIYF TGTGCCAGTAGCCGAACTCCTTCGGACAGCTCTGGAAACACCATATATTTT
few 15 TRBJ1-2 TRBD1 TRBV7-2 CASSSRTGGNYGYTF TGTGCCAGCAGCTCCCGGACAGGGGGCAACTATGGCTACACCTTC
once 13 TRBJ2-7 . TRBV6-5 CASSYPGSYEQYF TGTGCCAGCAGTTACCCGGGAAGCTACGAGCAGTACTTC
. 15 TRBJ2-5 TRBD1 TRBV5-6 CASSLYVTGEQTQYF TGTGCCAGCAGCTTGTATGTGACAGGGGAACAGACCCAGTACTTC
. 19 TRBJ2-6 TRBD2 TRBV27 CASKRVRGEGRSGANVLTF TGTGCCAGCAAACGGGTTCGGGGGGAGGGCCGCTCTGGGGCCAACGTCCTGACTTTC
. 18 TRBJ1-4 TRBD1 TRBV4-3 CASSHSRGPTGGLEKLFF TGCGCCAGCAGCCATAGTCGGGGGCCGACAGGGGGCCTTGAAAAACTGTTTTTT
. 13 TRBJ1-5 TRBD1 TRBV29-1 CSAGTGLGQPQHF TGCAGCGCCGGGACAGGGTTGGGTCAGCCCCAGCATTTT
. 15 TRBJ1-1 . TRBV2 CASSARYYGEAEAFF TGTGCCAGCAGTGCTCGGTATTACGGAGAGGCTGAAGCTTTCTTT
. 14 TRBJ1-5 TRBD1 TRBV5-1 CASSLGQENQPQHF TGCGCCAGCAGCCTCGGACAGGAGAATCAGCCCCAGCATTTT
. 16 TRBJ2-1 TRBD2 TRBV19 CASSTLLRGVDNEQFF TGTGCCAGTAGTACTCTCTTGCGGGGGGTGGACAATGAGCAGTTCTTC
. 14 TRBJ2-1 . TRBV5-4 CASSLSYSYNEQFF TGTGCCAGCAGCTTAAGCTACTCCTACAATGAGCAGTTCTTC
few 19 TRBJ1-1 . TRBV19 CASSNRRASVAYLDTEAFF TGTGCCAGTAGTAATCGGCGCGCGTCAGTAGCGTACCTGGACACTGAAGCTTTCTTT
few 15 TRBJ2-2 TRBD1 TRBV7-7 CASSPDRANTGELFF TGTGCTAGCAGTCCCGACAGGGCGAACACCGGGGAGCTGTTTTTT
. 15 TRBJ2-7 . TRBV4-1 CASSQDRVAFYEQYF TGCGCCAGCAGCCAAGACAGGGTTGCTTTCTACGAGCAGTACTTC
. 15 TRBJ2-3 . TRBV5-4 CASSRRETEVDTQYF TGTGCCAGCAGCAGGCGTGAGACAGAAGTAGATACGCAGTATTTT
. 15 TRBJ1-1 TRBD1 TRBV9 CASSVSQGGDTEAFF TGTGCCAGCAGCGTGTCACAGGGGGGGGACACTGAAGCTTTCTTT
few 14 TRBJ2-3 TRBD2 TRBV20-1 CSASYGLGTDTQYF TGCAGTGCTAGTTACGGACTAGGGACAGATACGCAGTATTTT
. 14 TRBJ2-5 TRBD2 TRBV9 CASSLSGGLETQYF TGTGCCAGCAGCCTTAGCGGGGGGCTGGAGACCCAGTACTTC
. 15 TRBJ1-6 . TRBV11-2 CASSLNGEKNSPLHF TGTGCCAGCTCTCTAAACGGGGAAAAGAATTCACCCCTCCACTTT
. 15 TRBJ1-2 TRBD1 TRBV29-1 CSVLRSGTGGNGYTF TGCAGCGTTCTAAGGAGCGGGACAGGGGGCAATGGCTACACCTTC
. 13 TRBJ1-5 . TRBV3-1/TRBV3-2 CASSPGLYQPQHF TGTGCCAGCAGCCCAGGGTTATATCAGCCCCAGCATTTT
. 13 TRBJ1-1 . TRBV5-4 CASSLIGNTEAFF TGTGCCAGCAGCTTGATCGGGAACACTGAAGCTTTCTTT
. 17 TRBJ1-1 . TRBV9 CASSVEDLGSRVTEAFF TGTGCCAGCAGCGTAGAAGATTTGGGTAGCAGGGTCACTGAAGCTTTCTTT
. 14 TRBJ2-7 TRBD1 TRBV6-5 CASSYRQGANEQYF TGTGCCAGCAGTTACCGGCAGGGGGCAAACGAGCAGTACTTC
. 13 TRBJ1-1 TRBD1 TRBV7-9 CASREGAQAEAFF TGTGCCAGCAGAGAGGGGGCGCAGGCTGAAGCTTTCTTT
. 13 TRBJ1-1 . TRBV5-4 CASSSDMNTEAFF TGTGCCAGCAGCTCAGACATGAACACTGAAGCTTTCTTT
. 15 TRBJ1-2 TRBD1 TRBV27 CASSQDRVSNYGYTF TGTGCCAGCAGTCAGGACAGGGTCTCTAACTATGGCTACACCTTC
. 14 TRBJ2-4 TRBD2 TRBV5-1 CASSLGGGRNIQYF TGCGCCAGCAGCTTGGGGGGCGGGAGAAACATTCAGTACTTC
once 14 TRBJ2-3 . TRBV7-6 CASSLRPVTDTQYF TGTGCCAGCAGCTTGCGGCCGGTCACAGATACGCAGTATTTT
few 17 TRBJ2-4 TRBD1 TRBV28 CASSQGTATGAKNIQYF TGTGCCAGCAGCCAAGGGACAGCAACCGGTGCCAAAAACATTCAGTACTTC
. 16 TRBJ2-7 TRBD1 TRBV3-1/TRBV3-2 CASSRAPGGPTGEQYF TGTGCCAGCAGCCGAGCACCAGGGGGCCCGACGGGGGAGCAGTACTTC
. 15 TRBJ1-3 . TRBV9 CASSVGPGSGNTIYF TGTGCCAGCAGCGTAGGGCCGGGCTCTGGAAACACCATATATTTT
. 14 TRBJ1-2 . TRBV18 CASSPSQGGYGYTF TGTGCCAGCTCACCATCGCAGGGTGGCTATGGCTACACCTTC
. 14 TRBJ1-5 TRBD1 TRBV6-5 CASRGTGGNQPQHF TGTGCCAGCAGGGGGACAGGGGGCAATCAGCCCCAGCATTTT
. 16 TRBJ2-3 TRBD1 TRBV24-1 CATSDRGQGSADTQYF TGTGCCACCAGTGACCGGGGACAGGGGAGCGCAGATACGCAGTATTTT
few 17 TRBJ2-7 . TRBV18 CASSPPSGQLRPYEQYF TGTGCCAGCTCACCACCGAGCGGACAGCTACGCCCCTACGAGCAGTACTTC
. 16 TRBJ2-1 TRBD2 TRBV6-6 CASSSQRGVSYNEQFF TGTGCCAGCAGTTCCCAGCGGGGGGTCTCCTACAATGAGCAGTTCTTC
. 17 TRBJ1-3 . TRBV30 CAWSVPLGGVAGNTIYF TGTGCCTGGAGTGTACCCCTGGGGGGGGTGGCTGGAAACACCATATATTTT
. 17 TRBJ2-1 TRBD2 TRBV5-4 CASSLIKGLAGLNEQFF TGTGCCAGCAGCTTAATAAAGGGACTAGCGGGCCTCAATGAGCAGTTCTTC
. 12 TRBJ2-5 . TRBV5-1 CASSPGTETQYF TGCGCCAGCAGCCCGGGTACCGAGACCCAGTACTTC
. 15 TRBJ1-5 TRBD1 TRBV28 CASSSGGTQVMPQHF TGTGCCAGCAGTTCAGGGGGGACACAGGTAATGCCCCAGCATTTT
. 15 TRBJ1-1 . TRBV6-5 CASRDRNLANTEAFF TGTGCCAGCAGGGACAGAAATCTAGCTAACACTGAAGCTTTCTTT
. 11 TRBJ1-1 . TRBV7-2 CASTTDREAFF TGTGCCAGCACCACAGACAGGGAAGCTTTCTTT
. 15 TRBJ1-5 . TRBV2 CASTEGGLGSQPQHF TGTGCCAGCACCGAGGGGGGGTTGGGATCTCAGCCCCAGCATTTT
. 15 TRBJ1-6 . TRBV3-1/TRBV3-2 CASSQDITQLGALHF TGTGCCAGCAGCCAAGATATCACTCAACTCGGGGCCCTCCACTTT
. 15 TRBJ2-1 TRBD1 TRBV9 CASSVVGQGNYEQFF TGTGCCAGCAGCGTAGTAGGACAGGGGAACTATGAGCAGTTCTTC
. 13 TRBJ1-2 . TRBV6-5 CASSYDSGYGYTF TGTGCCAGCAGTTACGACAGCGGGTATGGCTACACCTTC
. 13 TRBJ1-1 TRBD1 TRBV18 CASSYDRVAEAFF TGTGCCAGCTCATACGACAGGGTAGCTGAAGCTTTCTTT